One sample yielded the 7 T cell receptor beta chains listed below, sequenced in a study of beta chain features in type 1 diabetes. The whole isolated RNA underwent reverse transcription, so sequencing captured expressed TCRB transcripts. This table comes from immunoSEQ multiplex PCR, and its TCRdb copy is limited to in-frame clones, with some not included. The data contain a few hundred thousand clones, around 10% of them singletons. The sequenced material came from naive CD4+ T cells from blood. All receptors come from a woman aged 25 to 39 in good health.

The chain joins TRBV28 to TRBJ2-7; 10 bases are shared with TRBD2. Germline CDR1 is MDHEN and CDR2 is SYDVKM. V dropped 5 bases and J dropped 6; count of bases not matched to a gene: 10. This CDR3 region has 15 residues. CDR3 coding DNA: TGTGCCAGCAGTACTCCGGGACTAGCGTCTTCCGAGCAGTACTTC. It yields the protein CASSTPGLASSEQYF.

In DNA, the CDR3 is TGCGCCAGCAGCTGGGGACTAGGCCGAGAGACCCAGTACTTC. Translating it yields CASSWGLGRETQYF. This chain links TRBV5-1 with TRBJ2-5; 8 bases map to TRBD2. Germline V lookup: CDR1 SGHRS, CDR2 YFSETQ. With 3 bases clipped from V and 4 bases from J, the junction kept 5 bases outside the gene matches. This CDR3 comprises 14 residues.

This clone was detected only a few times. V is TRBV7-2 and J is TRBJ2-1; 7 bases match TRBD2. Germline lookup yields CDR1 SGHTA and CDR2 FQGNSA. J gave up 7 bases and V 3 bases, and 3 bases lay outside the gene matches. The CDR3 runs to 13 residues. The CDR3 DNA reads TGTGCCAGCAGCTTCACGGGGGGTAATGAGCAGTTCTTC. Protein sequence: CASSFTGGNEQFF.

This sequence joins TRBV11-3 and TRBJ2-1, with a weak D call TRBD2 (5 bases). CDR1 and CDR2 (germline): SGHNT, YENEEA. Trimming removed 5 bases at V and 5 bases at J, with 16 bases between. The CDR3 length is 15 residues. DNA of the CDR3: TGTGCCAGCAGCCAGAGCGGAGCGCCCAACAATGAGCAGTTCTTC. Translation: CASSQSGAPNNEQFF.

This clone was seen more than once but under ten times. The chain couples TRBV6-1 to TRBJ2-7, with 9 nucleotides matching TRBD1. J was trimmed by 6 bases and V by 4 bases; bases with no gene match: 7. Germline CDR1 and CDR2: MNHNS and SASEGT. The CDR3 is 14 amino acids. CDR3 amino acids: CASSATGGIVEQYF. The DNA of the CDR3 is TGTGCCAGCAGTGCGACAGGGGGAATTGTCGAGCAGTACTTC.

The sample holds a few counts of this clone. The chain employs TRBV19 and TRBJ2-6, with a tentative D call TRBD1 (6 bases). The ends were cut back, 3 bases at V and 0 bases at J, with 9 bases in the middle. The CDR3 runs to 16 residues. Germline V gene sequence: CDR1 LNHDA, CDR2 SQIVND (reference sequence). DNA for the CDR3: TGTGCCAGTAGTATGAGGGGGAACTCTGGGGCCAACGTCCTGACTTTC. It translates to CASSMRGNSGANVLTF.

This clone was seen more than once but under ten times. The J gene is TRBJ2-3, the V gene TRBV5-6; the match to TRBD2 covers 13 bases. The trim removed 1 base at V and 4 bases at J, leaving 3 bases unmatched. The germline V gene encodes CDR1 SGHDT and CDR2 YYEEEE. This CDR3 contains 16 residues. This CDR3 is CASSLRGLAGSDTQYF. The CDR3 nucleotides are TGTGCCAGCAGCTTGAGGGGACTAGCGGGGTCAGATACGCAGTATTTT.